The next 17 T cell receptor beta chains were all read from a single sample in a study of neoadjuvant anti-PD-1 for oral cavity cancer. Specified time point: after neoadjuvant nivolumab, at surgical resection. Method: immunoSEQ multiplex PCR; TCRdb's copy keeps in-frame clones and lacks some. The data show thousands of clones, 55% to 70% seen once. This material consisted of PBMCs, taken after nivolumab (anti-PD-1) treatment. The receptors originated from a person between 40 and 85 years old with oral cavity squamous cell carcinoma.

Remarks on this clone: The DNA is omitted, as the CDR3 cannot be located on it reliably, and the CDR3 follows TCRdb's listing. The chain employs TRBV29-1 and TRBJ2-2; the table gives TRBD2 as D, unverified against the DNA. With termini counted, the CDR3 has 14 amino acids. The germline CDR1 and CDR2 sequences are SQVTM and ANQGSEA. The CDR3 region is CSPTLYECGGELFF.

The gene calls are TRBV6-1 and TRBJ1-5; D gene ambiguous. CDR1 is MNHNS and CDR2 is SASEGT in the germline V gene. V gave up 8 bases and J gave up 7 bases, with 18 bases separating them. The CDR3 covers 14 residues. The CDR3 loop is CASLDLQKGQPQHF. DNA of the CDR3: TGTGCCAGCCTAGACCTACAGAAGGGCCAGCCCCAGCATTTT.

This clone was counted only a few times. The chain links TRBV19 to TRBJ1-1, with D uncertain. The length of the CDR3 is 14 residues. In germline, CDR1 is LNHDA, CDR2 SQIVND (reference sequence). Trimming pared 11 bases from V and 1 base from J, leaving 17 bases between. CDR3 in DNA: TGTGCCGCCACGCCCCGACGGGGGAACACTGAAGCTTTCTTT. Encoded protein: CAATPRRGNTEAFF.

The CDR3 loop reads CASSLGADEAFF. The CDR3 region has the DNA TGCGCCAGCAGCTTGGGGGCAGATGAAGCTTTCTTT. The V call is TRBV5-1, the J call TRBJ1-1; D is undetermined. Trimming left V 0 bases short and J 7 bases short, with 7 bases between. The CDR3 spans 12 residues. Germline CDR1 and CDR2: SGHRS and YFSETQ.

The chain links TRBV4-1 to TRBJ1-3, with a weak D call TRBD1 (5 bases). This CDR3 is built from 16 residues. V was cut by 2 bases and J by 3 bases, with 14 bases left in between. CDR1 MGHRA and CDR2 YSYEKL come from the germline V gene. CDR3 coding DNA: TGCGCCAGCAGCCAAAGGGCAGGGACTTTTGGAAACACCATATATTTT. The encoded protein is CASSQRAGTFGNTIYF.

The chain employs TRBV14 and TRBJ1-2, with D possibly matching TRBD1 (6 bases). The CDR3 loop spans 13 amino acids. Trimming cost V 1 base and J 4 bases, with 7 bases left between them. Germline CDR1 reads SGHDN; CDR2 reads FVKESK. The CDR3 DNA sequence: TGTGCCAGCAGCCAAGCGGGGGCCTATGGCTACACCTTC. Protein: CASSQAGAYGYTF.

The J gene is TRBJ1-1, the V gene TRBV6-5; a weak D match, TRBD1 (6 bases). The germline V gene encodes CDR1 MNHEY and CDR2 SVGAGI. V dropped 6 bases and J dropped 3 bases, with 14 bases sitting between them. This CDR3 spans 14 amino acids. CDR3 sequence: CASRPSGEYTEAFF. The CDR3 DNA follows: TGTGCCAGCAGACCCTCAGGGGAGTACACTGAAGCTTTCTTT.

The CDR3 region is CAWRAPQAGRSSYEQYF. CDR3 coding DNA: TGTGCCTGGAGGGCCCCCCAAGCGGGGAGGAGCTCCTACGAGCAGTACTTC. This chain uses TRBV30 with TRBJ2-7, with 7 bases aligning to TRBD2. The CDR3 has 17 residues. After removal of 3 bases from V and 0 bases from J, the junction contained 14 bases not matched to a gene. Looked up from germline, CDR1 is GTSNPN and CDR2 is SVGIG (reference sequence).

To note about this clone: The sample contains more than one DNA sequence encoding this CDR3. The genes are TRBV7-8 and TRBJ1-5; D not resolved. V was shortened by 2 bases and J by 0 bases, with 2 bases between the two germline ends. Germline V CDR1 and CDR2: SGHVS, FQNEAQ. This CDR3 is 13 amino acids long. This CDR3 reads CASSLLSNQPQHF. DNA of the CDR3: TGTGCCAGCAGCTTACTTAGCAATCAGCCCCAGCATTTT.

The chain is built from TRBV19 and TRBJ1-2; TRBD1 matches at 9 bases. V dropped 9 bases and J dropped 14; count of bases not matched to a gene: 19. The CDR3 has 14 residues. CDR1 and CDR2 from the germline V gene are LNHDA and SQIVND (reference sequence). CDR3 region: CASTLATGGVGWTF. CDR3 DNA sequence: TGTGCCAGCACTCTTGCCACAGGGGGCGTGGGGTGGACCTTC.

This chain uses TRBV2 with TRBJ1-2, with D hard to call. The germline V gene has CDR1 SNHLY and CDR2 FYNNEI. The ends were cut back, 10 bases at V and 2 bases at J, with 11 bases in the middle. The CDR3 is 12 residues long. CDR3 bases: TGTGCCACCATAAGTCCAAACTATGGCTACACCTTC. It specifies CATISPNYGYTF.

The rearrangement links TRBV10-3 to TRBJ1-1; D is possibly TRBD1 (6 bases). The V and J ends lost 3 bases and 0 bases respectively, with 14 bases between them. This CDR3 region has 16 residues. CDR1 is ENHRY and CDR2 is SYGVKD in the germline V gene. In DNA, the CDR3 is TGTGCCATCAGTGAAGGAGGCAGGGGCATGAACACTGAAGCTTTCTTT. Translation: CAISEGGRGMNTEAFF.

This clone was observed a few times. The V gene is TRBV7-8, the J gene TRBJ1-6; D unclear. This CDR3 contains 13 residues. Germline V gene lookup returns CDR1 SGHVS and CDR2 FQNEAQ. Trimming left V 1 base short and J 14 bases short, with 12 bases between. The CDR3 is CASSLEQMETLHF. Here the CDR3 DNA reads TGTGCCAGCAGCTTAGAACAGATGGAAACCCTCCACTTT.

The chain links TRBV7-9 to TRBJ2-1, with 7 bases fitting TRBD1. Germline V gene sequence: CDR1 SEHNR, CDR2 FQNEAQ (reference sequence). The CDR3 consists of 12 residues. V shed 6 bases, J shed 7 bases, and the junction held 3 bases outside the gene matches. The CDR3 nucleotides read TGTGCCAGCAGTCAACAGGGGAATGAGCAGTTCTTC. It yields the protein CASSQQGNEQFF.

The chain couples TRBV10-1 to TRBJ2-1; TRBD1 agrees at 11 bases. CDR3 length: 13 amino acids. Germline CDR1 and CDR2: WNHNN and SYGVQD (reference sequence). V gave up 6 bases and J gave up 9 bases; unmatched junction bases: 4. The CDR3, as DNA: TGCGCCAGCAGGGGACAGGGGGAAGTTGAGCAGTTCTTC. Translating gives CASRGQGEVEQFF.

The chain recombines TRBV6-4 with TRBJ1-1, with TRBD1 matching 9 bases. CDR1 is MRHNA, CDR2 SNTAGT, per germline. The CDR3 totals 14 residues. J gave up 6 bases and V 2 bases, and 4 bases lay outside the gene matches. In DNA, the CDR3 is TGTGCCAGCAGTGACACCGACAGGGGGTCTGAAGCTTTCTTT. As protein: CASSDTDRGSEAFF.

V gene TRBV19 combines with J gene TRBJ1-6, with 7 bases identical to TRBD1. CDR1 and CDR2 from the germline V gene are LNHDA and SQIVND (reference sequence). The CDR3 loop spans 17 amino acids. The V segment lost 4 bases and the J segment 5 bases; nucleotides outside the gene matches: 11. Here the CDR3 DNA reads TGTGCCAGTAGTACTAAATATGGGACAGCCGATAATTCACCCCTCCACTTT. Translated: CASSTKYGTADNSPLHF. Full variable domain (outside the CDR3, taken from reference TRBV19 and TRBJ1-6): DGGITQSPKYLFRKEGQNVTLSCEQNLNHDAMYWYRQDPGQGLRLIYYSQIVNDFQKGDIAEGYSVSREKKESFPLTVTSAQKNPTAFYLCASSTKYGTADNSPLHFGNGTRLTVT.